This T cell receptor (beta chain) appears in the sequencing data of a study of graft-versus-host responses after intestinal transplantation. General observations from the study: Allografts from individuals with graft-donor T cell macrochimerism displayed high graft-versus-host to host-versus-graft clonal ratios. Early after transplant, HvG clones declined as circulating GvH clones peaked.

Trimming removed 5 bases from V and 13 bases from J, with 15 bases in between. The CDR3 runs to 12 residues. CDR1 SEHNR and CDR2 FQNEAQ come from the germline V gene (reference sequence). Measured with immunoSEQ multiplex PCR; TCRdb has only the in-frame clones, and not every one. Of roughly 92,000 clones listed, 88% are singletons. To note about this clone: Its antigen is undetermined.

This sequence was found in a human donor who was the organ donor for an intestinal transplant. The genes are TRBV7-9 and TRBJ1-3; no definite D call. The starting material was unstimulated CD4+ T cells sorted from spleen or lymph node cells, obtained before transplant. The CDR3 sequence: CASSPHGENIYF. The DNA for the CDR3 is TGTGCCAGCAGCCCGCATGGGGAGAATATATATTTT.